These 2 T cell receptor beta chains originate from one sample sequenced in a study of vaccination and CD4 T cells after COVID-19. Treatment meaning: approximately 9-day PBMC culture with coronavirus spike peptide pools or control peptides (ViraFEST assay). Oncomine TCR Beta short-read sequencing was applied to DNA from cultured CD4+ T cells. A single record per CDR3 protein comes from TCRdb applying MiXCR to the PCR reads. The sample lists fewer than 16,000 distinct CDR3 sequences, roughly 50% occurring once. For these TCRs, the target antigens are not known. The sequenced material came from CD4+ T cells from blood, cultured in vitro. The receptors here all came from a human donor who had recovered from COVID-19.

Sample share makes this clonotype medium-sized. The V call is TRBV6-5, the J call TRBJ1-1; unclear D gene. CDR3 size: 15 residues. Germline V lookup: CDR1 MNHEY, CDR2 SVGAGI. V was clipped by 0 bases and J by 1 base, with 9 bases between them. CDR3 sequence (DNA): TGTGCCAGCAGTTACTCGCAGTCTCGGAACACTGAAGCTTTCTTT. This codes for CASSYSQSRNTEAFF.

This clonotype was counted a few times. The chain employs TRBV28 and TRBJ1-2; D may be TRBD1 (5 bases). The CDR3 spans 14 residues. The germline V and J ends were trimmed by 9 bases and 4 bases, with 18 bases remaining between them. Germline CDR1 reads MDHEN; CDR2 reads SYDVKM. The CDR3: CASRTIQGSYGYTF. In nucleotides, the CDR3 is TGTGCCAGTAGGACGATTCAGGGATCCTATGGCTACACCTTC.